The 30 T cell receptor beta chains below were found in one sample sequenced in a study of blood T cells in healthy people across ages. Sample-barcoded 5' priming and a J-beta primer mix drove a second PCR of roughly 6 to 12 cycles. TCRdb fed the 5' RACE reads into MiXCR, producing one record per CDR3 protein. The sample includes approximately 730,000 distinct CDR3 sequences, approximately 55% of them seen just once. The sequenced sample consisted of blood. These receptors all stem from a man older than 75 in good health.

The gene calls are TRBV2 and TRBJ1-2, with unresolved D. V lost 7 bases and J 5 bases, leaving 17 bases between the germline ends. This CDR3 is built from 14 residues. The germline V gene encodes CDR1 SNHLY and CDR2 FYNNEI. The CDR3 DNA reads TGTGCCAGCATTTTCACCCCCGATTTATATGGCTACACCTTC. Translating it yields CASIFTPDLYGYTF.

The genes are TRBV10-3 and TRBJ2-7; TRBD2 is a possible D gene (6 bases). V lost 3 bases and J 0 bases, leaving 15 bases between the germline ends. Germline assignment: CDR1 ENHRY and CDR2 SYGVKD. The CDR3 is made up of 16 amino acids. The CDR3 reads CAISDPPGGTSYEQYF. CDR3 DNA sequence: TGTGCCATCAGTGACCCCCCCGGGGGTACCTCCTACGAGCAGTACTTC.

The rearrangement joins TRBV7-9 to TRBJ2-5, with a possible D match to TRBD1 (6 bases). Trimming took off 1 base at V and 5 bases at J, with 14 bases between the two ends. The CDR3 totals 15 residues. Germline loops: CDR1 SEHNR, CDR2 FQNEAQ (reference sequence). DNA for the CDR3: TGTGCCAGCAGCTTAGAAGGGGGTTTGTGGGAGACCCAGTACTTC. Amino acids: CASSLEGGLWETQYF.

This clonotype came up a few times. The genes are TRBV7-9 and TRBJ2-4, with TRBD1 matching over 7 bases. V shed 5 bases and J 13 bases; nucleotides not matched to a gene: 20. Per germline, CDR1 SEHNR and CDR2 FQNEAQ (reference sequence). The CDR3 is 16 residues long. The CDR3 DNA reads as TGTGCCAGCAGCAGACCCGGGACAGTCTTTGAGAGGGAGCAGTACTTC. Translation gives CASSRPGTVFEREQYF.

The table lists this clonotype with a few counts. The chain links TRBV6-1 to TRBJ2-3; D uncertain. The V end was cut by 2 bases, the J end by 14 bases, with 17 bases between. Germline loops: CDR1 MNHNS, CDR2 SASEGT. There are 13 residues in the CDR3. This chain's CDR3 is CASSESLNRYAYF. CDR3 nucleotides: TGTGCCAGCAGTGAAAGTCTAAACAGATACGCGTATTTT.

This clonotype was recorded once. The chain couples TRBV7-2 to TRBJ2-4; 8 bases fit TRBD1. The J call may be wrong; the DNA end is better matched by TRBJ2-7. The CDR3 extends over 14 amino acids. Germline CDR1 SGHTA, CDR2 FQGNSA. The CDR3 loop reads CASSFGTGPYEQYF. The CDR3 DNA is TGTGCCAGCAGCTTTGGGACAGGCCCCTACGAGCAGTACTTC.

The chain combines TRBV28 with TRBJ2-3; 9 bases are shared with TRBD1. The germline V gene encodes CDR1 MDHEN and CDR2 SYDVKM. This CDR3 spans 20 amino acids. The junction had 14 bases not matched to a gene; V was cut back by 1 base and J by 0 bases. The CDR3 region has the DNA TGTGCCAGCAGTTTATCCCCCTCGGGACAGGGTTCCACTAGCACAGATACGCAGTATTTT. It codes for CASSLSPSGQGSTSTDTQYF.

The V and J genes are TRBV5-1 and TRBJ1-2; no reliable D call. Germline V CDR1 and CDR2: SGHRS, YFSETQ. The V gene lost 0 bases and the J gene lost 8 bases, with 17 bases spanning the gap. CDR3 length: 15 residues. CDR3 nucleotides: TGCGCCAGCAGCTTGGCCGACGGGGTTGCTGGGGGCTACACCTTC. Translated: CASSLADGVAGGYTF.

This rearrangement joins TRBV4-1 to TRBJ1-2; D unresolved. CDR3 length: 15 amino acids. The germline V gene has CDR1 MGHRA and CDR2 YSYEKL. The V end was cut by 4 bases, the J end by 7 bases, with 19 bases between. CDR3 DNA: TGCGCCAGCAGCCCCCGCCCCCGAGAGGGCTTTGGCTACACCTTC. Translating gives CASSPRPREGFGYTF.

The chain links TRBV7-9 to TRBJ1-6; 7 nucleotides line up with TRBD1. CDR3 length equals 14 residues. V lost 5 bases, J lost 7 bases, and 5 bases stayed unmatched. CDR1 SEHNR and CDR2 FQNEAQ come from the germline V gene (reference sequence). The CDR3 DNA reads TGTGCCAGCAGCCTCGACAGGGTCAATTCACCCCTCCACTTT. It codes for CASSLDRVNSPLHF.

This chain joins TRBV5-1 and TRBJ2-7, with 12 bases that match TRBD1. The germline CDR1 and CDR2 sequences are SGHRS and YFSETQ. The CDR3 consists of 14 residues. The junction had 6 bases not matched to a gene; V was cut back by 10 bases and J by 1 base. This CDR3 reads CAGGDRGHSYEQYF. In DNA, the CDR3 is TGCGCCGGCGGGGACAGGGGGCATTCCTACGAGCAGTACTTC.

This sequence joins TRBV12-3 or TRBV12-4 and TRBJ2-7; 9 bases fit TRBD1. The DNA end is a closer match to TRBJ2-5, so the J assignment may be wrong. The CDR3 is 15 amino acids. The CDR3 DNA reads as TGTGCCAGCAGTTCCGGGACAGGGCAGGCAGAGACCCAGTACTTC. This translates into CASSSGTGQAETQYF.

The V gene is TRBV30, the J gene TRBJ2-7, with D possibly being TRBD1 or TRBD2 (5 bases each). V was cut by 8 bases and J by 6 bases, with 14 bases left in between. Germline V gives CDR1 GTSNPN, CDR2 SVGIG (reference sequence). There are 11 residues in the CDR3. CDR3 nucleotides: TGTGCCCGTTCAACGGGGCGCGAGCAGTACTTC. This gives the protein CARSTGREQYF.

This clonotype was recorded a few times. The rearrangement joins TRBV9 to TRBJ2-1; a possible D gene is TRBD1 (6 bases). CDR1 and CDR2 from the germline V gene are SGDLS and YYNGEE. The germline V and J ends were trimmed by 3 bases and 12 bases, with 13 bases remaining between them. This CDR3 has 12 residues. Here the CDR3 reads CASSGTGMGQFF. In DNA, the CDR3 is TGTGCCAGCAGCGGTACAGGGATGGGGCAGTTCTTC.

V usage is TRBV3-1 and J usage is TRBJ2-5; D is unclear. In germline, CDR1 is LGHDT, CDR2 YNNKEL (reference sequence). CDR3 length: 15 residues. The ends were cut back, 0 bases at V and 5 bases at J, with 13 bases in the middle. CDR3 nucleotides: TGTGCCAGCAGCCAAGATCCGGTCAGAGACGAGACCCAGTACTTC. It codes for CASSQDPVRDETQYF.

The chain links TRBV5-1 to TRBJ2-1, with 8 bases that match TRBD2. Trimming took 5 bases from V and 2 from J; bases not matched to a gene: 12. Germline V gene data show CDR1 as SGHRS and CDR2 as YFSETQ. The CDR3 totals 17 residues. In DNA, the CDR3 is TGCGCCAGCAGTTATCAAGAAGCGGGAGTAACCTACAATGAGCAGTTCTTC. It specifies CASSYQEAGVTYNEQFF.

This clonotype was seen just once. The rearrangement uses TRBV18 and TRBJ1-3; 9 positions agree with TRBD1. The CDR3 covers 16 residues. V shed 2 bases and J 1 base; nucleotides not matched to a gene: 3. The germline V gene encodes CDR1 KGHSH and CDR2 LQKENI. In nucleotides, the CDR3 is TGTGCCAGCTCACCAGGGACAGGGATGTCTGGAAACACCATATATTTT. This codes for CASSPGTGMSGNTIYF.

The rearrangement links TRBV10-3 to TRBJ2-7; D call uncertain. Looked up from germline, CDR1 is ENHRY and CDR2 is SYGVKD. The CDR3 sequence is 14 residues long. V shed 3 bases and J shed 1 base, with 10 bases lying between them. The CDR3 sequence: CAISDGSSSYEQYF. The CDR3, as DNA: TGTGCCATCAGTGATGGATCCTCTTCCTACGAGCAGTACTTC.

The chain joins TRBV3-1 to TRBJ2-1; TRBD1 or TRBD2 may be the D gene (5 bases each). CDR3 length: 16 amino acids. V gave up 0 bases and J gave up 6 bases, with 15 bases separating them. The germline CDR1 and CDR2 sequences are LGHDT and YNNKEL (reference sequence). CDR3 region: CASSQEMGVLANEQFF. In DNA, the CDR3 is TGTGCCAGCAGCCAAGAGATGGGGGTCTTGGCCAATGAGCAGTTCTTC.

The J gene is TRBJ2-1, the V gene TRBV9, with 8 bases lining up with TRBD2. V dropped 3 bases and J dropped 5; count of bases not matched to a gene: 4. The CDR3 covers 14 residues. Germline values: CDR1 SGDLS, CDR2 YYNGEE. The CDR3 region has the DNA TGTGCCAGCAGCGAGAGCGGGAGCCACAATGAGCAGTTCTTC. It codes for CASSESGSHNEQFF.

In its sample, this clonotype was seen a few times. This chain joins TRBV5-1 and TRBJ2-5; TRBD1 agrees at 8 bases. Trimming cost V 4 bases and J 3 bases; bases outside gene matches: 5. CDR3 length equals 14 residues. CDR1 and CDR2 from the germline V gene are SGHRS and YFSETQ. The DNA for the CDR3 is TGCGCCAGCAGCACGGGACAGGCTAAAGAGACCCAGTACTTC. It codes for CASSTGQAKETQYF. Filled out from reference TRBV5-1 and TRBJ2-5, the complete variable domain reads KAGVTQTPRYLIKTRGQQVTLSCSPISGHRSVSWYQQTPGQGLQFLFEYFSETQRNKGNFPGRFSGRQFSNSRSEMNVSTLELGDSALYLCASSTGQAKETQYFGPGTRLLVL.

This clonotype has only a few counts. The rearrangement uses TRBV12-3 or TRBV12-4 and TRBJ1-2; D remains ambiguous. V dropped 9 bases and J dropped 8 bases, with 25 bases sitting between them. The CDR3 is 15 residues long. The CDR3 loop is CASGYFGPLSKGYTF. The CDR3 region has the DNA TGTGCCAGTGGGTATTTCGGGCCTTTGAGTAAAGGCTACACCTTC.

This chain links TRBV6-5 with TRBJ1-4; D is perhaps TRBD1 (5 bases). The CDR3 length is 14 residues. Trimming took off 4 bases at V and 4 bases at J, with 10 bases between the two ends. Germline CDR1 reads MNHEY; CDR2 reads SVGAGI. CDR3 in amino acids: CASSSQGLNEKLFF. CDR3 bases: TGTGCCAGCAGTTCGCAGGGCCTTAATGAAAAACTGTTTTTT.

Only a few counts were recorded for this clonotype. CDR3 loop: CASSFAPDLRENLKGEQFF. CDR3 DNA sequence: TGTGCCAGCAGCTTTGCCCCCGACTTGCGGGAGAATTTAAAAGGGGAGCAGTTCTTC. V usage is TRBV7-6 and J usage is TRBJ2-1; 7 bases are shared with TRBD2. CDR3 length: 19 amino acids. Trimming at V came to 3 bases and at J to 10 bases, leaving 24 bases not matched to a gene. CDR1 SGHVS and CDR2 FNYEAQ come from the germline V gene.

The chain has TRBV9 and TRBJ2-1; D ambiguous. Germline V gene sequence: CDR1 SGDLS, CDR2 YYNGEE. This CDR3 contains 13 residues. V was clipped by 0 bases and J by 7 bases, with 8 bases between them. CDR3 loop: CASSVETPNEQFF. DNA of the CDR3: TGTGCCAGCAGCGTAGAGACTCCGAATGAGCAGTTCTTC.

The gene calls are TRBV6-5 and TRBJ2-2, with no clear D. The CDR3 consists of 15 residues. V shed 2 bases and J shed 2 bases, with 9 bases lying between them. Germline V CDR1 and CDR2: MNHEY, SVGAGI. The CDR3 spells CASSYTDGNTGELFF. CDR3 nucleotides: TGTGCCAGCAGTTACACTGACGGAAACACCGGGGAGCTGTTTTTT.

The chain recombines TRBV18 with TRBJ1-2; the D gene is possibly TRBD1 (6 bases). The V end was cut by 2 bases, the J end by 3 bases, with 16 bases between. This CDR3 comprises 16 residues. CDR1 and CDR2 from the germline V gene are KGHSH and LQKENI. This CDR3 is CASSPFGQTGDYGYTF. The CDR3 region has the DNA TGTGCCAGCTCACCATTCGGACAGACCGGCGACTATGGCTACACCTTC.

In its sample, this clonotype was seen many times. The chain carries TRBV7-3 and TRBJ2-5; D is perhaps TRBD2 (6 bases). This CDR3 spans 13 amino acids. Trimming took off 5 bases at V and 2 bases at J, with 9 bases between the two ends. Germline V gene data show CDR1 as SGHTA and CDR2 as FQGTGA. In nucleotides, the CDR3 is TGTGCCAGCAGCCGGGGGAATCAAGAGACCCAGTACTTC. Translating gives CASSRGNQETQYF.

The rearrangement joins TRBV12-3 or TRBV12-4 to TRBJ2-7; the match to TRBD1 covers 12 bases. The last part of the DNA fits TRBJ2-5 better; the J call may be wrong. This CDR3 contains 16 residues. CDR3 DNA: TGTGCCAGCAGTTTGCTCGGGACAGGGGGCACAGAGACCCAGTACTTC. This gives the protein CASSLLGTGGTETQYF.

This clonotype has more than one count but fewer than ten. The CDR3 sequence: CASSFLDGRAYEQYF. DNA of the CDR3: TGTGCCAGCAGTTTTCTGGACGGGAGGGCCTACGAGCAGTACTTC. The chain combines TRBV28 with TRBJ2-7; 8 bases agree with TRBD2. The ends lost 3 bases at V and 2 bases at J; junction bases unmatched: 6. The CDR3 has 15 residues. CDR1 and CDR2 from the germline V gene are MDHEN and SYDVKM.